Below are 18 T cell receptor beta chains sequenced from a single sample in a study of T-cell reconstitution after alpha-beta-depleted transplantation in children. It was with unique molecular identifiers that the TCRbeta library was prepared. TCRdb processed the PCR reads anew with MiXCR; each CDR3 protein has one entry. The sample includes under 20,000 distinct CDR3 sequences, roughly 13% of them seen just once. Sequences were derived from PBMCs, mostly from graft donor cells, sampled 60 days after TCRalphabeta/CD19-depleted stem cell transplant. These TCRs come from a female patient aged 2-9 years who had a stem cell transplant for congenital amegakaryocytic thrombocytopenia, so the T cells may come from the graft donor.

In its sample, this clonotype was seen many times. The gene calls are TRBV20-1 and TRBJ2-5; D remains ambiguous. CDR3 length equals 11 residues. Germline V CDR1 and CDR2: DFQATT, SNEGSKA (reference sequence). Deletions cut 5 bases from V and 4 bases from J, with 8 bases between. The CDR3 reads CSAFKGETQYF. The CDR3 DNA is TGCAGTGCTTTCAAGGGAGAGACCCAGTACTTC.

This clonotype was seen ten or more times. The J gene is TRBJ2-7, the V gene TRBV21-1; the DNA was not compared with TRBD2, the D call given in the table. TRBV21-1 is a pseudogene segment. The CDR3 consists of 18 residues. The CDR3 spells CASSKLIKELASSYEQYF. The CDR3 DNA reads TGTGCCAGCAGCAAATTGATAAAGGAACTAGCGTCCTCCTACGAGCAGTACTTC.

This clonotype was detected ten times or more. V usage is TRBV28 and J usage is TRBJ1-1, with 8 bases matching TRBD1. The CDR3 has 16 residues. The V segment lost 3 bases and the J segment 2 bases; nucleotides outside the gene matches: 8. Germline V gene sequence: CDR1 MDHEN, CDR2 SYDVKM. The CDR3 DNA reads TGTGCCAGCAGTTTCCACAGGGGGGCCTTTAACACTGAAGCTTTCTTT. It translates to CASSFHRGAFNTEAFF.

This rearrangement joins TRBV7-9 to TRBJ2-1; D remains unclear. Germline CDR1 reads SEHNR; CDR2 reads FQNEAQ (reference sequence). This CDR3 is 13 amino acids long. V gave up 5 bases and J gave up 10 bases, with 15 bases separating them. The CDR3 loop is CASSVISTWEQFF. Written as DNA, the CDR3 is TGTGCCAGCAGCGTAATATCGACGTGGGAGCAGTTCTTC.

The rearrangement joins TRBV4-3 to TRBJ2-1, with TRBD1 matching 9 bases. V lost 0 bases, J lost 8 bases, and 5 bases stayed unmatched. CDR1 and CDR2 (germline): LGHNA, YSLEER. There are 15 residues in the CDR3. Here the CDR3 DNA reads TGCGCCAGCAGCCAAGAACCTACAGGGGGCCATGAGCAGTTCTTC. It codes for CASSQEPTGGHEQFF.

Ten or more counts support this clonotype. The chain joins TRBV18 to TRBJ2-7, with D perhaps TRBD1 (6 bases). With 8 bases removed from V and 2 bases from J, the gap between germline ends came to 13 bases. Germline lookup yields CDR1 KGHSH and CDR2 LQKENI. The CDR3 loop spans 13 amino acids. The CDR3 nucleotides are TGTGCCAGCACGCCGACAGGTCCCTACGAGCAGTACTTC. Translating gives CASTPTGPYEQYF.

In its sample, this clonotype was seen many times. The chain links TRBV20-1 to TRBJ2-2; no clear D gene. Trimming left V 6 bases short and J 4 bases short, with 12 bases between. The CDR3 runs to 13 residues. Germline CDR1 reads DFQATT; CDR2 reads SNEGSKA (reference sequence). Written as DNA, the CDR3 is TGCAGTGCGACGTCTCCGGGCACCGGGGAGCTGTTTTTT. This codes for CSATSPGTGELFF.

In this sample, this clonotype turned up many times. DNA for the CDR3: TGCAGTGCTAGAGTTGGCCCAGGCGGCTACACCTTC. Translated, it gives CSARVGPGGYTF. V is TRBV20-1 and J is TRBJ1-2; D remains unclear. V was shortened by 1 base and J by 8 bases, with 11 bases between the two germline ends. The CDR3 totals 12 residues. CDR1 and CDR2 from the germline V gene are DFQATT and SNEGSKA (reference sequence).

This clonotype was seen repeatedly, ten times or more. The V call is TRBV5-8, the J call TRBJ1-5, with D unresolved. This CDR3 is built from 13 residues. Trimming took off 1 base at V and 1 base at J, with 3 bases between the two ends. Per the germline V gene, CDR1 is SGHTS and CDR2 is YDEGEE. The CDR3 here is CASSLQSNQPQHF. The CDR3 DNA reads as TGTGCCAGCAGCTTGCAGAGCAATCAGCCCCAGCATTTT.

This clonotype was recorded at least ten times. The chain employs TRBV6-6 and TRBJ1-2, with 9 bases fitting TRBD1. V was pared by 6 bases and J by 8 bases, with 7 bases of the junction left unmatched. CDR3 length: 13 amino acids. In germline, CDR1 is MNHNY, CDR2 SVGAGI (reference sequence). The CDR3 DNA follows: TGTGCCAGCAGCAACAGGGGGCTAGGCGGCTACACCTTC. Amino acid sequence: CASSNRGLGGYTF.

This clonotype showed up many times. The chain recombines TRBV3-1 with TRBJ2-3, with D uncertain. Trimming removed 6 bases at V and 2 bases at J, with 6 bases between. The CDR3 contains 12 residues. Per the germline V gene, CDR1 is LGHDT and CDR2 is YNNKEL (reference sequence). The CDR3 here is CASRTNTDTQYF. The CDR3 DNA sequence: TGTGCCAGCAGAACAAACACAGATACGCAGTATTTT.

Ten or more counts support this clonotype. The chain is built from TRBV5-1 and TRBJ2-1, with D perhaps matching TRBD2 (5 bases). Germline V gives CDR1 SGHRS, CDR2 YFSETQ. The length of the CDR3 is 16 residues. Between the trimmed V and J ends, which lost 0 bases and 0 bases, there was a span of 10 bases. Here the CDR3 DNA reads TGCGCCAGCAGCTTGGCCAGGCTAGCCTCCTACAATGAGCAGTTCTTC. It encodes CASSLARLASYNEQFF.

This clonotype has at least ten counts. The V gene is TRBV20-1, the J gene TRBJ1-5, with unresolved D. This CDR3 contains 15 residues. Trimming pared 2 bases from V and 5 bases from J, leaving 16 bases between. CDR1 and CDR2 (germline): DFQATT, SNEGSKA (reference sequence). CDR3 region: CSARPSGVIYQPQHF. The DNA for the CDR3 is TGCAGTGCTAGACCGTCCGGAGTGATCTATCAGCCCCAGCATTTT.

This clonotype occurred many times. This chain connects TRBV7-7 to TRBJ2-5, with a weak D call TRBD2 (5 bases). Germline assignment: CDR1 SSHAT and CDR2 FNYEAQ (reference sequence). V shed 2 bases and J shed 4 bases, with 14 bases lying between them. The CDR3 runs 15 residues. Here the CDR3 DNA reads TGTGCCAGCAGCTTAAACCAGCGCGGAGGAGAGACCCAGTACTTC. Encoded protein: CASSLNQRGGETQYF.

This clonotype has more than one count but fewer than ten. This chain links TRBV7-6 with TRBJ1-6, with a possible D match to TRBD1 (5 bases). Deletions cut 5 bases from V and 5 bases from J, with 13 bases between. The CDR3 covers 15 residues. CDR1 SGHVS and CDR2 FNYEAQ come from the germline V gene. Written as DNA, the CDR3 is TGTGCCAGCAGCGCCCGGGGGTCAGATAATTCACCCCTCCACTTT. This translates into CASSARGSDNSPLHF.

The sample holds many counts of this clonotype. The chain has TRBV14 and TRBJ2-7; D is undetermined. V was cut by 4 bases and J by 0 bases, with 13 bases left in between. Germline lookup yields CDR1 SGHDN and CDR2 FVKESK. This CDR3 has 15 amino acids. CDR3 sequence: CASSPSRRSSYEQYF. DNA for the CDR3: TGTGCCAGCAGCCCCTCCAGACGGAGCTCCTACGAGCAGTACTTC.

This clonotype has at least ten counts. The chain employs TRBV12-3 or TRBV12-4 and TRBJ2-5; D not certain. V was trimmed by 5 bases and J by 0 bases, leaving 4 bases between them. The CDR3 has 12 amino acids. The CDR3 spells CASSGYQETQYF. CDR3 in DNA: TGTGCCAGCAGTGGGTACCAAGAGACCCAGTACTTC.

This clonotype was recorded many times. The chain couples TRBV6-5 to TRBJ2-3; 9 bases map to TRBD2. The V segment lost 4 bases and the J segment 5 bases; nucleotides outside the gene matches: 10. From germline, CDR1 is MNHEY and CDR2 SVGAGI. CDR3 length: 16 amino acids. The CDR3 is CASSSHLAGRRDTQYF. The CDR3 DNA reads TGTGCCAGCAGTTCCCACCTAGCGGGACGAAGAGATACGCAGTATTTT.